Here is one T cell receptor (beta chain) with its context. Which antigen it targets is not known. No much larger clone is present one base from it, and per-base qualities are unavailable. This specimen's time point label, interpreted: patch test 1, 2 weeks after DPC sensitization. The label giving this sample's treatment or condition can be read as: therapeutic diphenylcyclopropenone sensitization with weekly scalp DPC. At each patch-test visit, blood was drawn before the patch test was applied. To be eligible, patients had to be aged 18 to 70, diagnosed with alopecia and judged suitable for DPC therapy, while pregnant patients were excluded. Total RNA was extracted from unfractionated whole blood collected in Tempus Blood RNA tubes. The sample comes from a study of human T cells and chemical hapten exposure (dated by TCRdb to the early 2020s). At the level of the whole study: For sensitization, 2% DPC in acetone was applied to a 2 cm by 2 cm area of upper inner arm skin. Patients additionally received weekly therapeutic DPC doses to the scalp throughout the roughly 24-week study period. Patch tests used Finn chambers with 0.01% DPC on the upper back, scored after 6 days by International Contact Dermatitis Research Group standards. Alopecia areata with under or over 50% scalp involvement, alopecia totalis and alopecia universalis were represented in the patient cohort, which was mostly female. Libraries were combined into a pool for sequencing, and differences in TCR yield between samples came mainly from small differences in library volumes within the pool. This study followed changes in the peripheral blood TCR repertoire in vivo during primary and secondary sensitization of alopecia patients to the hapten diphenylcyclopropenone (DPC). Blood samples were taken from patients before sensitization (week 0) and at 2, 6 and about 24 weeks after DPC sensitization. Twenty-nine alopecia patients provided blood for TCR sequencing at one to four time points (pre-sensitization, 2, 6 and 24 weeks). The study at large found these results: A positive correlation was found between the number of PT1 expanded TCRs and patch test score, with significance reached at thresholds 8, 16 and 32 but not 4. Compared with pre-sensitization or healthy control sets, expanded TCRs formed significantly more large CDR3 similarity clusters, which is consistent with antigen-driven responses. Because every patient had alopecia, a presumed autoimmune disease, the patients' immune response might differ from that of healthy individuals. No change with DPC sensitization was found in the number of TCRs above 1 in 1000 frequency, and no evidence of global repertoire structure alterations was found. After repeated subsampling, changes were observed in the strength of the expansion versus patch-test correlation and in the threshold at which the correlation became significant.

The library relied on RACE. Sequencing was performed on a NextSeq 500. Library preparation attached unique molecular identifiers to individual cDNA molecules for quantitative, reproducible TCR counting. Both TCR alpha and TCR beta chains were sequenced from each blood RNA sample. As for the original processing: A median of roughly 100,000 TCRs per sample was observed, with a range of roughly 23,224 to 700,000. The Decombinator software suite was used to annotate V, J and CDR3 in the TCR reads. Every sample was subsampled to the same number of TCRs (28,000) for the PS versus PT1 abundance plots. Expanded TCRs were defined as absent before sensitization and observed at least eight times at the 2-week time point. The public sequencing data were trimmed at Q25 with fastp and processed into clonotypes with MiXCR by TCRdb, which kept only in-frame beta chains. Rows with a matching CDR3 protein are joined into one entry that keeps the most common DNA and genes. For this entry, the V and J calls and clone size follow TCRdb and not the study's own pipeline. This sample is represented by 84,000 or so distinct CDR3 sequences; approximately 10% of them were singletons. The ten largest clones capture approximately 2.2% of the sample.

Reading from cysteine to phenylalanine, the CDR3 counts 16 amino acids. Solely the CDR3 DNA is kept, with 48 bases framed from the first base. Taken from the germline V gene, the CDR1 and CDR2 loops are SGHVS and FQNEAQ. V is trimmed back by 5 bases and J by 2 bases, and the junction contains 11 bases that no gene match accounts for. The clonotype comes from a man aged 35-49 years with alopecia areata. Some clones in this sample may be carry-over from other donors' samples. In this chain, TRBV7-8 is recombined with TRBJ2-7, with TRBD1 matching 8 junction bases. Source: whole blood, taken in connection with sensitization to the hapten diphenylcyclopropenone (DPC). DNA sequence: TGTGCCAGCAGCCCTCCCGGCGACAGGGGACCCTACGAGCAGTACTTC. Its translation reads: CASSPPGDRGPYEQYF. The entire variable domain, with the stretches around the CDR3 drawn from the reference TRBV7-8 and TRBJ2-7 proteins, is GAGVSQSPRYKVAKRGQDVALRCDPISGHVSLFWYQQALGQGPEFLTYFQNEAQLDKSGLPSDRFFAERPEGSVSTLKIQRTQQEDSAVYLCASSPPGDRGPYEQYFGPGTRLTVT.